This is a list of T cell receptor beta chains from one sample in a study of blood T cell repertoires in COVID-19. Clones were sequenced by immunoSEQ multiplex PCR, and TCRdb holds only the in-frame ones, with some missing. The repertoire has some 180,000 clones, around 79% of them found once; the top ten carry under 20%. The sequenced sample was PBMCs or T cells enriched from blood (not recorded which). These receptors were collected from a woman in her 70s in a cohort exposed to, infected with or recovered from COVID-19 (not recorded which). The CDR3 runs from the conserved cysteine through the conserved F or W. D genes are given only for firm matches. Clone size is not always given. Where it is, it says once, few, many or a class for expanded clones.

>TRBD1|TRBJ1-4|TRBV10-3|few
CAISKGQGHTNEKLFF
TGTGCCATCAGCAAGGGACAGGGGCACACTAATGAAAAACTGTTTTTT
>-|TRBJ1-1|TRBV6-5|-
CASSYARGPMNTEAFF
TGTGCCAGCAGTTACGCCAGGGGACCTATGAACACTGAAGCTTTCTTT
>-|TRBJ2-1|TRBV6-5|-
CASRTAGLSYNEQFF
TGTGCCAGCAGAACCGCAGGGCTCTCCTACAATGAGCAGTTCTTC
>-|TRBJ2-2|TRBV12-5|-
CASGAGNTGELFF
TGTGCTAGTGGGGCAGGGAACACCGGGGAGCTGTTTTTT
>-|TRBJ2-2|TRBV19|-
CASSIVARHTGELFF
TGTGCCAGTAGTATAGTGGCTAGGCACACCGGGGAGCTGTTTTTT
>TRBD2|TRBJ2-1|TRBV28|few
CASKSLGAGGNNEQFF
TGTGCCAGCAAATCATTAGGCGCGGGAGGGAACAATGAGCAGTTCTTC
>-|TRBJ2-3|TRBV5-1|-
CASSSPGADTQYF
TGCGCCAGCAGCTCGCCGGGGGCAGATACGCAGTATTTT
>-|TRBJ1-1|TRBV5-1|once
CASSPVQVGTEAFF
TGCGCCAGCAGCCCGGTCCAGGTCGGCACTGAAGCTTTCTTT
>TRBD2|TRBJ2-1|TRBV15|-
CATSRGGTSGSVEQFF
TGTGCCACCAGCAGAGGAGGGACTAGCGGGTCGGTTGAGCAGTTCTTC
>-|TRBJ2-3|TRBV20-1|-
CSATPADTQYF
TGCAGTGCTACTCCCGCAGATACGCAGTATTTT
>-|TRBJ1-1|TRBV20-1|-
CSASRRQMNTEAFF
TGCAGTGCTAGTCGGCGACAGATGAACACTGAAGCTTTCTTT
>TRBD2|TRBJ2-7|TRBV4-2|-
CASSLTTSGTYEQYF
TGTGCCAGCAGCCTGACGACTAGCGGGACCTACGAGCAGTACTTC